The 18 T cell receptor beta chains in this list originate from one sample, sequenced in a study of blood T cell repertoires in COVID-19. Some clones are missing from TCRdb's copy, which holds only in-frame ones; the method was immunoSEQ multiplex PCR. Of about 130,000 clones detected, 70% to 90% appear once; the ten largest clones hold around 4.5%. Sequenced material: PBMCs or T cells enriched from blood (not recorded which). These TCRs come from a man aged 50-59 years who had recovered from COVID-19.

The sample holds a few counts of this clone. The V gene is TRBV27, the J gene TRBJ1-1, with 10 bases lining up with TRBD1. Germline CDR1 reads MNHEY; CDR2 reads SMNVEV (reference sequence). V shed 7 bases, J shed 4 bases, and the junction held 9 bases outside the gene matches. This CDR3 contains 15 residues. The CDR3 here is CASNRQGAVVTEAFF. The CDR3 DNA sequence: TGTGCCAGCAATCGACAGGGGGCGGTGGTCACTGAAGCTTTCTTT.

The chain recombines TRBV18 with TRBJ1-2; TRBD1 might be the D (6 bases). The V end was cut by 4 bases, the J end by 5 bases, with 11 bases between. Germline lookup yields CDR1 KGHSH and CDR2 LQKENI. The CDR3 sequence is 13 residues long. CDR3 protein: CASSLRGPYGYTF. The CDR3 DNA follows: TGTGCCAGCTCACTCAGGGGTCCATATGGCTACACCTTC. Full variable domain (missing parts from reference TRBV18 and TRBJ1-2): NAGVMQNPRHLVRRRGQEARLRCSPMKGHSHVYWYRQLPEEGLKFMVYLQKENIIDESGMPKERFSAEFPKEGPSILRIQQVVRGDSAAYFCASSLRGPYGYTFGSGTRLTVV.

The V and J genes are TRBV10-3 and TRBJ1-5; possibly TRBD1 for D (6 bases). This CDR3 spans 12 amino acids. Looked up from germline, CDR1 is ENHRY and CDR2 is SYGVKD. Trimming removed 10 bases at V and 5 bases at J, with 12 bases between. DNA for the CDR3: TGTGCCACCACCCCAGGGGATCAGCCCCAGCATTTT. Protein product: CATTPGDQPQHF.

V usage is TRBV7-2 and J usage is TRBJ2-1, with D tentatively TRBD2 (6 bases). Germline V gives CDR1 SGHTA, CDR2 FQGNSA. This CDR3 is built from 13 residues. Trimming stripped 5 bases from V and 7 bases from J, with 12 bases between. CDR3 region: CASSDRLGNEQFF. The CDR3 DNA reads TGTGCCAGCAGCGACCGACTAGGGAATGAGCAGTTCTTC.

This chain links TRBV5-3 with TRBJ2-3; possibly TRBD2 for D (5 bases). TRBV5-3 is placed among ORFs of uncertain function. This CDR3 contains 13 residues. V shed 1 base and J shed 11 bases, with 14 bases lying between them. CDR3 residues: CARSLWRVMGQYF. The CDR3 DNA reads as TGTGCCAGAAGCTTGTGGCGGGTTATGGGGCAGTATTTT.

This clone was seen only a few times. This chain links TRBV2 with TRBJ2-6; D is possibly TRBD1 (6 bases). V lost 7 bases and J lost 3, with 13 bases in between. The CDR3 runs 15 residues. Germline-derived CDR1 and CDR2 are SNHLY and FYNNEI. The CDR3 DNA reads TGTGCCAGCACCTTAGGGACATTTGGGGCCAACGTCCTGACTTTC. It yields the protein CASTLGTFGANVLTF.

The chain links TRBV5-4 to TRBJ1-6; weak D call: TRBD1 (6 bases). The CDR3 length is 16 residues. V dropped 6 bases and J dropped 5 bases, with 18 bases sitting between them. Germline V gene lookup returns CDR1 SGHNT and CDR2 YYREEE (reference sequence). As DNA, the CDR3 is TGTGCCAGCACCACCAAAGAACAGGGCAATAATTCACCCCTCCACTTT. It is translated as CASTTKEQGNNSPLHF.

The V gene is TRBV30, the J gene TRBJ1-5; D not resolved. CDR3 length: 12 amino acids. Germline loops: CDR1 GTSNPN, CDR2 SVGIG (reference sequence). V lost 2 bases to trimming and J lost 4 bases, with 6 bases between them. The DNA of the CDR3 is TGTGCCTGGAGTATGAGAAATCAGCCCCAGCATTTT. Encoded protein: CAWSMRNQPQHF.

This clone was detected only once. The chain is built from TRBV6-5 and TRBJ2-7; a weak D match, TRBD1 (6 bases). V was cut by 5 bases and J by 0 bases, with 14 bases left in between. Germline assignment: CDR1 MNHEY and CDR2 SVGAGI. The CDR3 is made up of 15 amino acids. The CDR3 protein is CASSRQVTSSYEQYV. The CDR3 DNA is TGTGCCAGCAGTCGACAGGTTACCAGCTCCTACGAGCAGTACGTC.

Here the CDR3 DNA reads TGTGCCATCAGGGAGGAGGGCAAAGGGCAGCCCCAGCATTTT. Translating it yields CAIREEGKGQPQHF. The chain uses TRBV10-3 and TRBJ1-5; unclear D gene. This CDR3 is 14 amino acids long. In germline, CDR1 is ENHRY, CDR2 SYGVKD. Deletions cut 6 bases from V and 7 bases from J, with 16 bases between.

This chain connects TRBV5-1 to TRBJ2-1; 11 nucleotides align to TRBD2. CDR1 and CDR2 from the germline V gene are SGHRS and YFSETQ. V shed 0 bases and J 3 bases; nucleotides not matched to a gene: 5. The CDR3 contains 17 residues. The CDR3 sequence is CASSLALAGAYYNEQFF. DNA of the CDR3: TGCGCCAGCAGCTTGGCACTAGCGGGAGCTTACTACAATGAGCAGTTCTTC.

The chain combines TRBV9 with TRBJ1-4; tentative D call: TRBD1 (6 bases). The V end was cut by 0 bases, the J end by 5 bases, with 8 bases between. Germline CDR1 reads SGDLS; CDR2 reads YYNGEE. This CDR3 is 14 amino acids long. CDR3 in amino acids: CASSVGTANEKLFF. The CDR3 bases are TGTGCCAGCAGCGTAGGGACAGCAAATGAAAAACTGTTTTTT.

V is TRBV5-6 and J is TRBJ2-2, with D maybe TRBD1 (6 bases). The CDR3 length is 14 residues. Trimming removed 1 base from V and 5 bases from J, with 9 bases in between. CDR1 SGHDT and CDR2 YYEEEE come from the germline V gene. CDR3 in DNA: TGTGCCAGCAGCTTGAGGGGGAGAACCGGGGAGCTGTTTTTT. This encodes CASSLRGRTGELFF.

The V and J genes are TRBV28 and TRBJ1-6; 9 nucleotides match TRBD1. CDR3 size: 16 residues. V lost 4 bases, J lost 5 bases, and 6 bases stayed unmatched. From germline, CDR1 is MDHEN and CDR2 SYDVKM. CDR3: CASSSLGQGNNSPLHF. The CDR3 DNA follows: TGTGCCAGCAGTTCCCTGGGACAGGGCAATAATTCACCCCTCCACTTT.

This clone showed up just once. The rearrangement joins TRBV12-3 or TRBV12-4 to TRBJ2-7, with no clear D. The V gene lost 1 base and the J gene lost 5 bases, with 9 bases spanning the gap. The CDR3 has 13 amino acids. This CDR3 reads CASSLEPGNEQYF. CDR3 bases: TGTGCCAGCAGTTTAGAACCAGGTAACGAGCAGTACTTC.

This sequence joins TRBV10-3 and TRBJ2-7, with D perhaps TRBD2 (6 bases). The germline CDR1 and CDR2 sequences are ENHRY and SYGVKD. Trimming removed 5 bases at V and 3 bases at J, with 17 bases between. There are 15 residues in the CDR3. The CDR3 DNA is TGTGCCATCAGTTCCGGGACTCTTGAGGGCTACGAGCAGTACTTC. This encodes CAISSGTLEGYEQYF.

The chain uses TRBV7-4 and TRBJ1-5; 7 bases line up with TRBD1. The V segment lost 7 bases and the J segment 2 bases; nucleotides outside the gene matches: 11. Germline CDR1 is SGHVT and CDR2 is SQSDAQ. This CDR3 comprises 16 residues. The CDR3 DNA reads as TGTGCCAGCATTATCGGAGGGGGCGAGGGCAATCAGCCCCAGCATTTT. It codes for CASIIGGGEGNQPQHF.

This clone has more than one count but fewer than ten. This chain uses TRBV5-5 with TRBJ2-5, with 8 bases lining up with TRBD2. Trimming at V came to 1 base and at J to 1 base, leaving 6 bases not matched to a gene. This CDR3 has 16 amino acids. Germline-derived CDR1 and CDR2 are SGHKS and YYEKEE (reference sequence). The CDR3 bases are TGTGCCAGCAGCTTGTCGCGGAGCGGGGGCCAAGAGACCCAGTACTTC. Translated, it gives CASSLSRSGGQETQYF.